Sequencing of this TCR beta chain was carried out in a study of response to subunit inactivated influenza vaccine. TCRdb recomputed calls from the RT-PCR reads with MiXCR, one row per CDR3 protein. Of 650,000 to 800,000 distinct CDR3 sequences in the sample, approximately 13% were seen once. Per germline, CDR1 KGHDR and CDR2 SFDVKD. J lost 4 bases, V lost 7 bases, and 5 bases had no gene match. The CDR3 contains 14 residues. Whole-study results and caveats: Seasonal influenza vaccination, on each occasion, was suggested by the authors to recruit few new T cells.

Regarding this clonotype: The antigen remains unidentified.

This TCR was recovered from a man aged 45-65 years who received an inactivated influenza vaccine. The V call is TRBV24-1, the J call TRBJ2-3; 9 nucleotides align to TRBD1. The input for sequencing was PBMCs from blood, taken roughly 15 days before vaccination. In DNA, the CDR3 is TGTGCCACCAGAGGGACAGGGATGCCAGATACGCAGTATTTT. Amino acids: CATRGTGMPDTQYF.